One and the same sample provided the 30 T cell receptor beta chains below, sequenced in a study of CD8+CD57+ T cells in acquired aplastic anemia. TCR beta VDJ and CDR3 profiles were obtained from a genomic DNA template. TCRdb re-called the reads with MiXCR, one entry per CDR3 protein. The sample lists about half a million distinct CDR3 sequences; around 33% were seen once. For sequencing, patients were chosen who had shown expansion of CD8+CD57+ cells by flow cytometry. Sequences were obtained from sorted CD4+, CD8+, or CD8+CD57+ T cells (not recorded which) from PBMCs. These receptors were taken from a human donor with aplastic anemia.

As DNA, the CDR3 is TGCGCCAGCGCTGACAGCATGAACACTGAAGCTTTCTTT. It yields the protein CASADSMNTEAFF. The chain employs TRBV10-1 and TRBJ1-1; maybe TRBD1 (5 bases). There are 13 residues in the CDR3. V was cut by 8 bases and J by 0 bases, with 10 bases left in between. The germline V gene has CDR1 WNHNN and CDR2 SYGVQD (reference sequence).

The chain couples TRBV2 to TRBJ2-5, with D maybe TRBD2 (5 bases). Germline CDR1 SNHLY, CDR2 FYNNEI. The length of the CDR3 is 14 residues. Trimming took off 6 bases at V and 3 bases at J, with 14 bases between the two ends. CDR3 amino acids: CASSLASSEETQYF. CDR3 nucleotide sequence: TGTGCCAGCAGCTTAGCGTCCTCCGAAGAGACCCAGTACTTC.

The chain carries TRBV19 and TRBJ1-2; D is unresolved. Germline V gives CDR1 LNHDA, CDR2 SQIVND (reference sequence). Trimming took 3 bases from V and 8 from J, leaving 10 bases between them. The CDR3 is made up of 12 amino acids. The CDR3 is CASSIRAAGYTF. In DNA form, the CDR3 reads TGTGCCAGTAGTATCCGGGCTGCCGGCTACACCTTC.

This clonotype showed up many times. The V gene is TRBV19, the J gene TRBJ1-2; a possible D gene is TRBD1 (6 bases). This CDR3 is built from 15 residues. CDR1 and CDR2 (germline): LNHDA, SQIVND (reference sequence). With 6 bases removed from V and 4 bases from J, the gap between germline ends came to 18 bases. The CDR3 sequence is CASRGHPSTAYGYTF. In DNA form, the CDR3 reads TGTGCCAGTAGGGGACACCCTTCCACCGCCTATGGCTACACCTTC.

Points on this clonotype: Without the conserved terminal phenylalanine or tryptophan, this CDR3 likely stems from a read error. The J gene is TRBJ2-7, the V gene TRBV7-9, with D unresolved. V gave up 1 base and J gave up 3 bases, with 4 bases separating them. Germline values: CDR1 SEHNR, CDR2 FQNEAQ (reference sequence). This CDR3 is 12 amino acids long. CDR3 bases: TGTGCCAGCAGCTTAGGTAGCTACGAGCAGTACCTC. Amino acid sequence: CASSLGSYEQYL.

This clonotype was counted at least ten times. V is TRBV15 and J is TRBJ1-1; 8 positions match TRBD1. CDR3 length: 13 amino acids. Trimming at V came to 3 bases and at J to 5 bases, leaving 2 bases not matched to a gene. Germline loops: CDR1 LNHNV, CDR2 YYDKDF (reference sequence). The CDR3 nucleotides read TGTGCCACCAGCAGGGACAGGGTGACTGAAGCTTTCTTT. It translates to CATSRDRVTEAFF.

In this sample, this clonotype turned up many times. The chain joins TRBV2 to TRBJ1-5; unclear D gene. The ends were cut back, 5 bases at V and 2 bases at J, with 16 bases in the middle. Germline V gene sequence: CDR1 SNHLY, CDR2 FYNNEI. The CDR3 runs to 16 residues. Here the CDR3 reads CASSRTAHEGNQPQHF. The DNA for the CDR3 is TGTGCCAGCAGTAGGACGGCCCACGAGGGCAATCAGCCCCAGCATTTT. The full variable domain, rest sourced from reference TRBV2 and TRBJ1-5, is EPEVTQTPSHQVTQMGQEVILRCVPISNHLYFYWYRQILGQKVEFLVSFYNNEISEKSEIFDDQFSVERPDGSNFTLKIRSTKLEDSAMYFCASSRTAHEGNQPQHFGDGTRLSIL.

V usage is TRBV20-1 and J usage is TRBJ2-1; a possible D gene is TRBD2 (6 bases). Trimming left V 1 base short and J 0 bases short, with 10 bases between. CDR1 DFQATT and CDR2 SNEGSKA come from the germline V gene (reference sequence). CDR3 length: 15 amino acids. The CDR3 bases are TGCAGTGCTAGAGTGACGCGGGGCTCCTACAATGAGCAGTTCTTC. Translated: CSARVTRGSYNEQFF.

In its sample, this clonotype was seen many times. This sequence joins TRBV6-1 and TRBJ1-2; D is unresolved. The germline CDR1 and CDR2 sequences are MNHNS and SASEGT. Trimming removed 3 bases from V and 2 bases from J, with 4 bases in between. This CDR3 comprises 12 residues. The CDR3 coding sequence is TGTGCCAGCAGTGACACAAACTATGGCTACACCTTC. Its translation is CASSDTNYGYTF.

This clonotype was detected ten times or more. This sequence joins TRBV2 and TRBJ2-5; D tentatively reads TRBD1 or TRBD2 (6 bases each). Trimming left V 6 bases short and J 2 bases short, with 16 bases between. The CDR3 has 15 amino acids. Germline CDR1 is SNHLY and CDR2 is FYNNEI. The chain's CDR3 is CASSDQGSGQETQYF. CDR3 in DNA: TGTGCCAGCAGCGATCAGGGGAGCGGGCAAGAGACCCAGTACTTC. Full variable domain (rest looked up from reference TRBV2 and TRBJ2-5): EPEVTQTPSHQVTQMGQEVILRCVPISNHLYFYWYRQILGQKVEFLVSFYNNEISEKSEIFDDQFSVERPDGSNFTLKIRSTKLEDSAMYFCASSDQGSGQETQYFGPGTRLLVL.

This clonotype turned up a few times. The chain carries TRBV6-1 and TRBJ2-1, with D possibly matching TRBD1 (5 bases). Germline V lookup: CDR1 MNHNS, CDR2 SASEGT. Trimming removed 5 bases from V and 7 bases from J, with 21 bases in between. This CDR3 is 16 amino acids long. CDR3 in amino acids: CASSKEAGYLRNEQFF. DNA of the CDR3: TGTGCCAGCAGTAAAGAGGCAGGGTACCTGAGGAATGAGCAGTTCTTC.

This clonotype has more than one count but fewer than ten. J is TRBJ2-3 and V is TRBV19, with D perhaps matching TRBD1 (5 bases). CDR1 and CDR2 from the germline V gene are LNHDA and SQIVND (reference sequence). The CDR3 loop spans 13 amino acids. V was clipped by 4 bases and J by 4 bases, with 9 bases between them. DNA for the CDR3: TGTGCCAGTAGTAAACAGGCGCCAGATACGCAGTATTTT. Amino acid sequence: CASSKQAPDTQYF.

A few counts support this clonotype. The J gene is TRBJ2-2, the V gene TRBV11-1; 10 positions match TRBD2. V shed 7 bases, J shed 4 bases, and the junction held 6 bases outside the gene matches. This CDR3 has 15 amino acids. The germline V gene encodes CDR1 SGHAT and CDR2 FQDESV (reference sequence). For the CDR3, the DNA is TGTGCCAGCAAAAGCGGGGGGGCGCGCACCGGGGAGCTGTTTTTT. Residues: CASKSGGARTGELFF.

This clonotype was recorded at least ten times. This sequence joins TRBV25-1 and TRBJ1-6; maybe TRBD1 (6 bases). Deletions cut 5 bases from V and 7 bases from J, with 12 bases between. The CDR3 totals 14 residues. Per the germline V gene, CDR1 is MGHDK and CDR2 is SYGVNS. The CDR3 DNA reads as TGTGCCAGCAGTCAAACAGGGTTAAATTCACCCCTCCACTTT. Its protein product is CASSQTGLNSPLHF. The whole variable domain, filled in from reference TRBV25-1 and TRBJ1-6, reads EADIYQTPRYLVIGTGKKITLECSQTMGHDKMYWYQQDPGMELHLIHYSYGVNSTEKGDLSSESTVSRIRTEHFPLTLESARPSHTSQYLCASSQTGLNSPLHFGNGTRLTVT.

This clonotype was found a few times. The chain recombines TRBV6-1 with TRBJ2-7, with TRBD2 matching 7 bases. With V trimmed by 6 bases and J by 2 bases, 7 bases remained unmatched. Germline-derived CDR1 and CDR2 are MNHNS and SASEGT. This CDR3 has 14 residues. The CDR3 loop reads CASSPSGIPYEQYF. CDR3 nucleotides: TGTGCCAGCAGCCCTAGCGGCATACCCTACGAGCAGTACTTC.

The chain's CDR3 is CASSTGLASTDTQYF. The CDR3 bases are TGTGCCAGTAGTACAGGGCTAGCATCCACAGATACGCAGTATTTT. This chain connects TRBV19 to TRBJ2-3; tentatively, D is TRBD1 or TRBD2 (5 bases each). Per germline, CDR1 LNHDA and CDR2 SQIVND (reference sequence). V gave up 4 bases and J gave up 2 bases, with 13 bases separating them. The CDR3 spans 15 residues.

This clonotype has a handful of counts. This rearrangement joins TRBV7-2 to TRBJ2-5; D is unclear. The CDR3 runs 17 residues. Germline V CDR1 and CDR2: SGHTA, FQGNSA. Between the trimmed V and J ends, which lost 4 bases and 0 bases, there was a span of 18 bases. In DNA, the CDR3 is TGTGCCAGCAGCTCCTACCTGTCTACTGCGTACCAAGAGACCCAGTACTTC. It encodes CASSSYLSTAYQETQYF.

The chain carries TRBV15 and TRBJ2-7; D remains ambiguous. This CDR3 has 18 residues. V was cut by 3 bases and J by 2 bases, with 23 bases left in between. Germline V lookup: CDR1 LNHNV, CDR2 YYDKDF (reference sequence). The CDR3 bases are TGTGCCACCAGCAGTGAACCATGGGAAGGCGAAGGTGCCTACGAGCAGTACTTC. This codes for CATSSEPWEGEGAYEQYF.

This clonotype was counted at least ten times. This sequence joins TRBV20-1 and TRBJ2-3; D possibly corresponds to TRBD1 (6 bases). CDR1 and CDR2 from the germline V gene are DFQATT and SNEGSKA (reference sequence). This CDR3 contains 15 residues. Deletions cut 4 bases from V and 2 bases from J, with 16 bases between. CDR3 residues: CSAKTGHSYTDTQYF. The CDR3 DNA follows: TGCAGTGCTAAGACGGGACACAGCTACACAGATACGCAGTATTTT.

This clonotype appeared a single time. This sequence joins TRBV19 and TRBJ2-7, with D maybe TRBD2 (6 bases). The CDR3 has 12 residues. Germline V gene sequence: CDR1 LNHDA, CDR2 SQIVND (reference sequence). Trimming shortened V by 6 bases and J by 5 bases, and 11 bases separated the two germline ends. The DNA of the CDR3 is TGTGCCAGTAGCATGAGCGGGCACGAGCAGTACTTC. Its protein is CASSMSGHEQYF. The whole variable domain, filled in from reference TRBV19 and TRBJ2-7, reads DGGITQSPKYLFRKEGQNVTLSCEQNLNHDAMYWYRQDPGQGLRLIYYSQIVNDFQKGDIAEGYSVSREKKESFPLTVTSAQKNPTAFYLCASSMSGHEQYFGPGTRLTVT.

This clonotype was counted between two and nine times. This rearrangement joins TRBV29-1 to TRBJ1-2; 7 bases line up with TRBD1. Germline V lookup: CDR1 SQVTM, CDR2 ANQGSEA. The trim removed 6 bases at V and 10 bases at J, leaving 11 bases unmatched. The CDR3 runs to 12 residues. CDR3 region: CSVELPGGDYTF. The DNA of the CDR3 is TGCAGCGTCGAACTCCCAGGGGGTGACTACACCTTC.

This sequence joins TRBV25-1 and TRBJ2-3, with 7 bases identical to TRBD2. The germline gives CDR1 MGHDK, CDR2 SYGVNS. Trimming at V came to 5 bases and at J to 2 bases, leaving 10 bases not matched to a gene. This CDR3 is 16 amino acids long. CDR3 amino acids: CASSSPPAGPTDTQYF. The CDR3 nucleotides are TGTGCCAGCAGTTCCCCCCCAGCGGGGCCCACAGATACGCAGTATTTT.

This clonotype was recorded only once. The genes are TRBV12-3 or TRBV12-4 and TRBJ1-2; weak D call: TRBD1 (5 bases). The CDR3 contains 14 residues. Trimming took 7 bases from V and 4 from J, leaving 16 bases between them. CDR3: CASTRRGNPYGYTF. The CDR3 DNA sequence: TGTGCCAGCACCCGTAGGGGCAACCCCTATGGCTACACCTTC.

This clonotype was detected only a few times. This CDR3 reads CAISESATNTEAFF. CDR3 nucleotide sequence: TGTGCCATCAGTGAGTCGGCGACGAACACTGAAGCTTTCTTT. The chain employs TRBV10-3 and TRBJ1-1; the D is unclear. Germline V gene data show CDR1 as ENHRY and CDR2 as SYGVKD. V was pared by 0 bases and J by 1 base, with 6 bases between. The length of the CDR3 is 14 residues.

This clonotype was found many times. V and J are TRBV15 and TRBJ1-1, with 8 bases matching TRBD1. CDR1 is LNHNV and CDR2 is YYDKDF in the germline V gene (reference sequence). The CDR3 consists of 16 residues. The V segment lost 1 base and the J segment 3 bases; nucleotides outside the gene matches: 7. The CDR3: CATSRVVGQGHTEAFF. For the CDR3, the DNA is TGTGCCACCAGCAGAGTGGTTGGACAGGGCCACACTGAAGCTTTCTTT.

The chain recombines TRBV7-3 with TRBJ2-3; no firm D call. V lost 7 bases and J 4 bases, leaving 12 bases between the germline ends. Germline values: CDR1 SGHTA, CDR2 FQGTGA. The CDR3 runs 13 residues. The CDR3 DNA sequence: TGTGCCAGCAACCCCGGTTGGTCAGATACGCAGTATTTT. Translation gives CASNPGWSDTQYF.

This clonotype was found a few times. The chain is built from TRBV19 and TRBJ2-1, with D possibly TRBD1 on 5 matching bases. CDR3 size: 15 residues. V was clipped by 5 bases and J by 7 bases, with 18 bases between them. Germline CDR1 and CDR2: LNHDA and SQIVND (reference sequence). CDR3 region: CASSLRVALGNEQFF. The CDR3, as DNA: TGTGCCAGTAGTCTCAGGGTAGCTCTAGGAAATGAGCAGTTCTTC.

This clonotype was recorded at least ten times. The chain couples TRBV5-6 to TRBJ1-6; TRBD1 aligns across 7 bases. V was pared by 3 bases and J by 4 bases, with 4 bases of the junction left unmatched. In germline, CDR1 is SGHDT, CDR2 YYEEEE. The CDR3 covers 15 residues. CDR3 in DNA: TGTGCCAGCAGCTCGGGACAGCCATATAATTCACCCCTCCACTTT. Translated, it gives CASSSGQPYNSPLHF.

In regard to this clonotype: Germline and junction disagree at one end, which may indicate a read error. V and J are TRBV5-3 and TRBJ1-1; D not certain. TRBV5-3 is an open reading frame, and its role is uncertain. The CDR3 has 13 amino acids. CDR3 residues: CASSLTGEAEAFF. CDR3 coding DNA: TGTGCCAGCAGCTTAACCGGGGAAGCTGAAGCTTTCTTT.

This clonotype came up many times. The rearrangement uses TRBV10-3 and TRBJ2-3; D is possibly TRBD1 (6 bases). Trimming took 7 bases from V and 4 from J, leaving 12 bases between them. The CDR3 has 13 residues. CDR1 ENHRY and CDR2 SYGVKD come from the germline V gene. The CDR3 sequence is CAINIQGSDTQYF. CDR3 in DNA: TGTGCCATCAACATCCAGGGGTCAGATACGCAGTATTTT.